What follows describes a single T cell receptor (beta chain). Antigen: not known. The CDR3 consists of 16 residues. Per the germline V gene, CDR1 is SGHTA and CDR2 is FQGTGA. The V and J ends lost 0 bases and 5 bases, in that order; junction bases with no gene match: 5. These data are taken from a study of cytomegalovirus exposure and HLA in healthy donors. Across the study: HLA-typed donors were the source of 83 million or so unique TCRs held in an early data release. Study results and limitations: As a later analysis revealed, the rate of TCR association differed by HLA locus, with DRB1 most and HLA-C fewest.

Primers included in the PCR were 60 Vbeta and 13 Jbeta primers. Profiled with immunoSEQ multiplex PCR; TCRdb holds only in-frame clones, not every one. The data contain approximately 150,000 clones, 77% of them singletons. The V call is TRBV7-3, the J call TRBJ2-1; 9 nucleotides agree with TRBD1. Sequenced sample: PBMCs. The clonotype comes from a woman in her thirties in good health and CMV-seronegative. DNA for the CDR3: TGTGCCAGCAGCTTAACGGGAGGGACAGGGAACAATGAGCAGTTCTTC. Translating gives CASSLTGGTGNNEQFF.